This T cell receptor (beta chain) was identified in a study of blood T cells in healthy people across ages (dated by TCRdb to between 2015 and 2016). As for the study more broadly: In model experiments, template switching captured roughly one uniquely barcoded TCR beta cDNA molecule for every two T cells. To track age-related changes in TCR beta repertoire diversity, the study relied on deep sequencing normalized with unique cDNA molecular identifiers. The donors were split into four age groups: young (average around 16 years), middle-aged (around 40), aged (approximately 59) and long-lived (over 80). For two donors (one aged 18 to 30 and one aged 80 or older), the study analyzed two additional independent replicas of 1 million unique cDNA reads from the same blood draw.

In its sample, this clonotype was seen a few times. What this receptor recognizes is not known. One base away there is no much larger clone; base qualities are not given. The library came from 5' RACE. These reads were obtained on an Illumina HiSeq 2500. A second PCR of 7 to 11 cycles was performed with a sample-barcoded 5' primer and a J-beta primer mix. A template-switch 5' adaptor carrying 12 random nucleotides introduced a unique molecular identifier onto each TCR beta cDNA molecule. Each sample yielded at least 2.5 million CDR3-containing paired-end reads. First-strand cDNA was synthesized from all RNA with the Mint cDNA synthesis kit, primed by a TRBC-specific oligonucleotide. After uracil-DNA glycosylase treatment, a first 18-cycle PCR used universal primers M1SS and BC2_uni_R on all cDNA. Under the source paper's analysis protocol: Normalization of each sample was performed by random selection of 1 million high-quality reads, each carrying a distinct molecular identifier. Reads sharing molecular identifiers were discarded rather than binned into consensus sequences. CDR3 identification, clonotype clustering and error correction used MiTCR with a Q25 quality threshold and the strictest error-elimination algorithm. A nonparametric unseen species model with Euler transformation was used to estimate a lower bound on total TCR beta diversity. The public reads were reanalyzed by TCRdb: fastp trimming at Q25, MiXCR alignment, in-frame beta chains only. Under each unique CDR3 protein, matching rows form one entry showing the most common genes and DNA. The V and J calls and clone size are TCRdb's, not the authors'. The sample yields some 1,000,000 distinct CDR3 sequences; under 30% were counted once. The top ten constitute around 0.75% of the sample.

Donors were around 37 systemically healthy Caucasian individuals from Russia aged roughly 6 to 100 years. About 10 milliliters of peripheral blood were collected from each donor into EDTA-treated Vacutainer tubes. Ficoll-Paque density-gradient centrifugation was used to isolate PBMCs, with at least 7 million obtained per sample. Trizol reagent was used to extract total RNA from PBMCs, with at least 5.5 micrograms per sample. For every donor, flow cytometry on a PBMC aliquot measured the percentage of naive CD45RAhigh/CD27high T cells. Reading the germline V gene gives CDR1 MGHRA and CDR2 YSYEKL. The V and J ends are trimmed by 1 base and 0 bases, leaving 15 bases between them. The CDR3, cysteine through phenylalanine, is 17 amino acids long. Only CDR3 DNA is held: 51 bases, read in frame from base 1. What the study reported, not specific to this receptor: Since profiling was done on bulk unsorted PBMCs, naive and antigen-experienced compartments could not be conclusively compared. Compared with the aged group, the long-lived group had more naive CD4+ T cells, fewer expanded clones and increased TCR diversity, a pattern suggesting age selection. Donor CMV infection status was unknown, potentially confounding age-related changes in expanded clonotypes. Estimates of total diversity based on one million sequenced T cells were considered lower bounds and underestimates. There was a strong correlation between observed TCR beta diversity and the percentage of naive T cells measured by flow cytometry. Observed TCR beta diversity per million T cells fell roughly linearly with age, and a significant reduction was already apparent by age roughly 41.

The sample was also linked to a second study, of T cells of mothers and their children. As that second study puts it: Donors were nine systemically healthy Caucasian individuals: three mothers and their six children. cDNA synthesis consumed the entire amount of extracted RNA, loaded at around 1.4 ug RNA in each 15 ul reaction. In the second PCR, the M1S primer added sample barcodes and 2-4 random nucleotides. More than 8.5 million TCR beta CDR3 reads were obtained from each mother, and roughly 3 million reads were obtained from each child. Thymic selection shapes the output of TCR recombination in a similar way in related and unrelated pairs, and inherited differences have a minor effect. Normalized repertoire overlap was always slightly but never significantly higher in related than unrelated mother-child pairs. With a sensitivity of around 97 clones per million clonotypes, no persistent microchimeric T cell clones were detected. In the study, deep NGS was used to compare the TCR beta repertoires of mothers and children, and features distinguishing related mother-child pairs from unrelated individuals were sought. The mean age was about 38 +/- 4 years for the mothers and roughly 10 +/- 4 years for the children. Libraries were sequenced on Illumina HiSeq 2000 with 100+100 nt paired-end reads after adapter ligation with NEBNext reagents. Mother and child libraries were prepared a month apart and sequenced in separate runs to prevent cross-contamination. Between roughly 450,000 and 2,200,000 distinct TCR beta clonotypes were identified per donor. Naive TCR beta clonotypes were estimated from low-frequency clonotypes matched to each donor's FACS-determined naive share, without sorting.

This sequence was found in a girl aged 2-15 years in good health. The sequencing input was blood. The rearranged chain carries TRBV4-1 and TRBJ1-1; the D gene lacks a confident call. Here the CDR3 is given as CASSQGTFRRMNTEAFF. The nucleotide sequence reads TGCGCCAGCAGCCAAGGAACGTTTCGGAGGATGAACACTGAAGCTTTCTTT.